This T cell receptor beta chain was captured in a study of T-cell reconstitution after alpha-beta-depleted transplantation in children. General study points: Alpha-beta T cells present about two months after transplant were reported to originate from several hundred expanded graft clones. Some patients' high day-60 TCRbeta diversity was attributed to recipient cells surviving conditioning. One year post-transplant, T-cell counts and diversity were largely derived from T cells produced anew.

Trimming pared 10 bases from V and 3 bases from J, leaving 7 bases between. This CDR3 region has 10 residues. CDR1 and CDR2 (germline): MNHEY, SVGEGT. Library preparation (for TCRbeta) was performed with unique molecular identifiers. TCRdb ran MiXCR on the PCR reads and lists one entry per CDR3 protein. The sample contains about 980,000 distinct CDR3 sequences, about 29% of which appear only once. Turning to this clonotype: Antigen specificity is unknown.

Material: PBMCs, mostly from graft donor cells, obtained 360 days after TCRalphabeta/CD19-depleted stem cell transplant. The J gene is TRBJ2-7, the V gene TRBV6-2 or TRBV6-3, with D unresolved. The source of this sequence is a boy in the first two years of life who had a stem cell transplant for SCID, so the T cells may come from the graft donor. CDR3 protein: CATANYEQYF. For the CDR3, the DNA is TGTGCCACCGCCAACTACGAGCAGTACTTC.